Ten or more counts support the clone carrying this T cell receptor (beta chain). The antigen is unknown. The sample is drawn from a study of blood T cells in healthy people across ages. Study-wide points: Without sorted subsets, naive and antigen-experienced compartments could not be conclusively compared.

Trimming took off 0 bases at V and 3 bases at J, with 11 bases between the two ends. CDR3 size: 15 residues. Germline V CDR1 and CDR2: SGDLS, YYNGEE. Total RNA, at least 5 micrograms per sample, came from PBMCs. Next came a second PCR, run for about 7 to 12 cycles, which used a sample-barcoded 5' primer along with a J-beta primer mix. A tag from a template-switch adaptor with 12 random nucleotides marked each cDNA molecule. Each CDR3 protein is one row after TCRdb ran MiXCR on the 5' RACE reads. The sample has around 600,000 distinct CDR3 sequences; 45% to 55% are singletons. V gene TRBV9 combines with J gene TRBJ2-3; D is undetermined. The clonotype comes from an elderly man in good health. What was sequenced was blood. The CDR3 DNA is TGTGCCAGCAGCGTAGCGGTAGTCGGGACAGATACGCAGTATTTT. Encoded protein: CASSVAVVGTDTQYF.